The clone carrying this T cell receptor (beta chain) has more than one count but fewer than ten. Data came from immunoSEQ multiplex PCR; TCRdb stores just in-frame clones and leaves some out. The repertoire includes about 26,000 clones, roughly 73% of them detected once, and more than 20% sits in the top ten. CDR1 and CDR2 from the germline V gene are SGHVS and FQNEAQ. V was shortened by 4 bases and J by 3 bases, with 11 bases between the two germline ends. The CDR3 has 14 residues. This sample stems from a study of OX40 agonist ivuxolimab in advanced cancers. Study information: Mean age 60 years, range roughly 23 to 79; about 85% male.

The V and J genes are TRBV7-8 and TRBJ2-3, with D possibly being TRBD1 or TRBD2 (5 bases each). This TCR was sampled from an adult with an advanced solid tumor such as melanoma, head and neck, liver or kidney cancer. The source material was CD4+ or CD8+ T cells sorted from blood, sampled in a trial of the OX40 agonist ivuxolimab. CDR3 nucleotides: TGTGCCAGCAGCTCTCGGGACCGTACAGATACGCAGTATTTT. It specifies CASSSRDRTDTQYF.